This T cell receptor beta chain was captured by sequencing in a study of cytomegalovirus exposure and HLA in healthy donors. Whole-study results and caveats: Likely technical artifact: a cluster of highly shared sequence variants. Prediction of most subjects' HLA-A and HLA-B alleles by TCR beta sequences was reportedly accurate.

The PCR contained 60 Vbeta and 13 Jbeta primers. Profiling relied on immunoSEQ multiplex PCR, and the TCRdb table lists in-frame clones only, not all of them. Of under 300,000 clones detected, 75% to 85% appear once; the ten largest clones hold roughly 7.4%. Nominally healthy donors provided the samples, though records likely missed some immune exposures. Notes on this clone: Its cognate antigen is unknown.

Germline CDR1 MNHEY, CDR2 SVGAGI. The CDR3 covers 13 residues. With 5 bases clipped from V and 7 bases from J, the junction kept 7 bases outside the gene matches. The V call is TRBV6-5, the J call TRBJ1-1, with TRBD1 matching over 7 bases. The sample was PBMCs. The receptor was isolated from a woman in her sixties in good health and CMV-seropositive. CDR3 amino acids: CASSITGVYEAFF. The CDR3 DNA sequence: TGTGCCAGCAGTATAACAGGGGTTTATGAAGCTTTCTTT.